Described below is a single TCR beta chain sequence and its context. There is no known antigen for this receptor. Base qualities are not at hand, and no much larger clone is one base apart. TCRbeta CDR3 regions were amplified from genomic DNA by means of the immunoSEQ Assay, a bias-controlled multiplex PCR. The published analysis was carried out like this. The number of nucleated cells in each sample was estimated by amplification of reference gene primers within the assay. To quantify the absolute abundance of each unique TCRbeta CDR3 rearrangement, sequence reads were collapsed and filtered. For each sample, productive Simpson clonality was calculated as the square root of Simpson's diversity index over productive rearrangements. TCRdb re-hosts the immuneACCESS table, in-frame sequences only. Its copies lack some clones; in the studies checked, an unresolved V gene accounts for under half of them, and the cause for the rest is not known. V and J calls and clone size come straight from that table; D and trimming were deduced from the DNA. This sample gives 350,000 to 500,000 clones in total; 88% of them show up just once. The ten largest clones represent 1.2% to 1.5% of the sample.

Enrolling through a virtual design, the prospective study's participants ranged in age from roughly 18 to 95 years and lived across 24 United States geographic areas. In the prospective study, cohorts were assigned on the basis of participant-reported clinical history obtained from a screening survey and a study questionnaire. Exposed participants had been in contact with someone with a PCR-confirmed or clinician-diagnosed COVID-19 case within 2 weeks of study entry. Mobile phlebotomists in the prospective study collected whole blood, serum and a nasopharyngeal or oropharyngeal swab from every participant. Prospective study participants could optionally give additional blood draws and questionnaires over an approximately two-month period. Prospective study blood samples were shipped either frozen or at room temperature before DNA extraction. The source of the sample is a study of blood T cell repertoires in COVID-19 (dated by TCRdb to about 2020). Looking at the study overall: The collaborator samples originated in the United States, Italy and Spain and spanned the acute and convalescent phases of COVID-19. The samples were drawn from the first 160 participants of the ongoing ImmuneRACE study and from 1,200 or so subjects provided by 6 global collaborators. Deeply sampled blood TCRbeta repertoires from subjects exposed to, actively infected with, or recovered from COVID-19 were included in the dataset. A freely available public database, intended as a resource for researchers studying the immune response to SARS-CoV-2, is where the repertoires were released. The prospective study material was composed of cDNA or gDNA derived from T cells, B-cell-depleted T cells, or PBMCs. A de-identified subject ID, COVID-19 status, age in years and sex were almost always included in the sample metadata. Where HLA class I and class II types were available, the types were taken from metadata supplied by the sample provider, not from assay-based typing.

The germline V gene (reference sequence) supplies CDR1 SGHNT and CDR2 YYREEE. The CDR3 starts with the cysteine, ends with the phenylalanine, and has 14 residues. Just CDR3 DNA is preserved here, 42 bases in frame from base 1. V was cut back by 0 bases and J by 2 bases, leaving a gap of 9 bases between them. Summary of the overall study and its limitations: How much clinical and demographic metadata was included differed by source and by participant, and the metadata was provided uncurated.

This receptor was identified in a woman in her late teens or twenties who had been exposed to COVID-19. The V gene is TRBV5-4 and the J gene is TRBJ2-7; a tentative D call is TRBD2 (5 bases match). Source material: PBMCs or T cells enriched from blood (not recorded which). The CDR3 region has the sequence CASSLASGPYEQYF. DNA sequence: TGTGCCAGCAGCTTGGCGAGCGGCCCCTACGAGCAGTACTTC.